The sequence of this TCR beta chain was determined in a study of Ad26.COV2.S vaccination and SARS-CoV-2 variants. Treatment here: around 19 received Ad26.COV2.S at low or high dose, single or two shots; about 5 received placebo; per-sample allocation not given. Sampling was performed 63 days after the first vaccine or placebo injection. TCRdb keeps only in-frame clones here, not all; method: immunoSEQ multiplex PCR. This repertoire shows some 500,000 clones, 75% to 90% found once; its top ten account for around 2.6%. The CDR3 runs to 16 residues. The V gene lost 2 bases and the J gene lost 3 bases, with 16 bases spanning the gap. Per germline, CDR1 LGHDT and CDR2 YNNKEL (reference sequence).

This receptor was taken from a person between 18 and 65 years old who received the Ad26.COV2.S COVID-19 vaccine or a placebo. The chain joins TRBV3-1 (or the pseudogene TRBV3-2) to TRBJ1-2, with D perhaps TRBD1 (6 bases). The starting material was peripheral blood, obtained in a trial of Ad26.COV2.S vaccine versus placebo. In DNA form, the CDR3 reads TGTGCCAGCAGCCAAAGCCCCTCGGGGGCCCACTATGGCTACACCTTC. It encodes CASSQSPSGAHYGYTF.